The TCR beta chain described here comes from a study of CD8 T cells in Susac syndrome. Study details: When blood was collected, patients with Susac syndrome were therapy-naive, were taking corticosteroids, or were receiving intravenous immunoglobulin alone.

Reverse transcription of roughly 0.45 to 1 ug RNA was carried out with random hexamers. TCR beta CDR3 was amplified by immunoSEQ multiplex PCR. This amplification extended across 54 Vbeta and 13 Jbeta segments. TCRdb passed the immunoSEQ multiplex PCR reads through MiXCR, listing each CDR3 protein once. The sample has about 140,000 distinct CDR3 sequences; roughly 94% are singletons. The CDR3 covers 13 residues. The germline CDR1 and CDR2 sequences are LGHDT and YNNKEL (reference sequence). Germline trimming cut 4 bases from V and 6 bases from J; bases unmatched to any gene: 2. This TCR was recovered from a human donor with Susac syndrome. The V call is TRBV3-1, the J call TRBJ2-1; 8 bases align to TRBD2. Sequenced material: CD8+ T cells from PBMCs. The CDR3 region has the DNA TGTGCCAGCAGCCCCGGGACTAGCAATGAGCAGTTCTTC. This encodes CASSPGTSNEQFF.